The clone carrying this T cell receptor (beta chain) showed up just a few times. MiXCR, applied by TCRdb to the RACE reads, yields one record per CDR3 protein. The data show fewer than 80,000 distinct CDR3 sequences, with 11% seen just once and roughly 2% held by the top ten. The sample comes from a study of human T cells and chemical hapten exposure. The time point was: patch test 3, about 24 weeks after DPC sensitization. Treatment: therapeutic diphenylcyclopropenone sensitization with weekly scalp DPC. The CDR3 consists of 15 residues. Looked up from germline, CDR1 is DFQATT and CDR2 is SNEGSKA (reference sequence). V was pared by 2 bases and J by 1 base, with 1 base of the junction left unmatched.

This clonotype was obtained from a woman aged 25 to 39 with alopecia areata. Some clones in this sample may be carry-over from other donors' samples. Specimen: whole blood, collected in connection with sensitization to the hapten diphenylcyclopropenone (DPC). The V gene is TRBV20-1, the J gene TRBJ1-6, with 8 bases lining up with TRBD1. Here the CDR3 DNA reads TGCAGTGCTAGAACAGGGGGGTCCTATAATTCACCCCTCCACTTT. Its translation is CSARTGGSYNSPLHF.